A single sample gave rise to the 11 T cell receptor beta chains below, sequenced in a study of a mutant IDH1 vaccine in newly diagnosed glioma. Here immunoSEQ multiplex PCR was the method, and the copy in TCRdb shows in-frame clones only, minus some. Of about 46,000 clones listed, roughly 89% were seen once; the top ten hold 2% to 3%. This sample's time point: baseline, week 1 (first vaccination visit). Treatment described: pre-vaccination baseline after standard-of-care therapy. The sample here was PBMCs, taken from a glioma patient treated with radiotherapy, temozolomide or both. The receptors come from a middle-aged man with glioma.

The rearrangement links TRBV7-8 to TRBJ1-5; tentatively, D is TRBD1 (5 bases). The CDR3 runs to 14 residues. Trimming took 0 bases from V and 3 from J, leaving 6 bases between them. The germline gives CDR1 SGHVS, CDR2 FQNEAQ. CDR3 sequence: CASSLARANQPQHF. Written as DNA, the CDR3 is TGTGCCAGCAGCTTAGCCAGGGCCAATCAGCCCCAGCATTTT. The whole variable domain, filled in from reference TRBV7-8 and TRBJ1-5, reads GAGVSQSPRYKVAKRGQDVALRCDPISGHVSLFWYQQALGQGPEFLTYFQNEAQLDKSGLPSDRFFAERPEGSVSTLKIQRTQQEDSAVYLCASSLARANQPQHFGDGTRLSIL.

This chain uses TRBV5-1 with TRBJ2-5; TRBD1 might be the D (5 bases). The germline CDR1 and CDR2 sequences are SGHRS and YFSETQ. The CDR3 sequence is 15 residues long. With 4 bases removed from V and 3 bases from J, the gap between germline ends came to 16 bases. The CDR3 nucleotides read TGCGCCAGCAGCCGTAGTCAGGGAAATGAAGAGACCCAGTACTTC. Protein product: CASSRSQGNEETQYF.

The CDR3 is CASRHRERNTEAFF. Written as DNA, the CDR3 is TGTGCCAGTAGACACAGGGAAAGGAACACTGAAGCTTTCTTT. The chain recombines TRBV19 with TRBJ1-1; a weak D match, TRBD1 (6 bases). V dropped 6 bases and J dropped 1 base, with 12 bases sitting between them. The CDR3 extends over 14 amino acids. Germline lookup yields CDR1 LNHDA and CDR2 SQIVND (reference sequence).

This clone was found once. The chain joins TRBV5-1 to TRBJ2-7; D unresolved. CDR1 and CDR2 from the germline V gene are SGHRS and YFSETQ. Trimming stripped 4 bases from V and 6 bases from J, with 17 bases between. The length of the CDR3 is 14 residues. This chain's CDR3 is CASSLRPPSPEQYF. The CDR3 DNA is TGCGCCAGCAGCCTAAGACCACCCTCCCCCGAGCAGTACTTC.

This CDR3 reads CASSLAITDYEQYF. CDR3 in DNA: TGTGCCAGCAGCTTAGCCATAACCGACTACGAGCAGTACTTC. The J gene is TRBJ2-7, the V gene TRBV7-9; no definite D call. V gave up 0 bases and J gave up 3 bases, with 9 bases separating them. The CDR3 length is 14 residues. The germline gives CDR1 SEHNR, CDR2 FQNEAQ (reference sequence).

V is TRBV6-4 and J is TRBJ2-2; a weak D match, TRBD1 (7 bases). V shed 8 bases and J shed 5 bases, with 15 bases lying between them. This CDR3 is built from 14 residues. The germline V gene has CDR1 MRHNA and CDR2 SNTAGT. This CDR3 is CASARGEETGELFF. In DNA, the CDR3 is TGTGCCAGCGCCAGGGGGGAGGAAACCGGGGAGCTGTTTTTT.

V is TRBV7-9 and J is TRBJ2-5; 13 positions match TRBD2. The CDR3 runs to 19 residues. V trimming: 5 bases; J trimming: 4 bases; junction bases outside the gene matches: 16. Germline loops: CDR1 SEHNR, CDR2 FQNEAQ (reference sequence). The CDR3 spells CASSASGLAGKAMGETQYF. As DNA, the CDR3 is TGTGCCAGCAGCGCCTCGGGACTAGCGGGAAAAGCAATGGGAGAGACCCAGTACTTC.

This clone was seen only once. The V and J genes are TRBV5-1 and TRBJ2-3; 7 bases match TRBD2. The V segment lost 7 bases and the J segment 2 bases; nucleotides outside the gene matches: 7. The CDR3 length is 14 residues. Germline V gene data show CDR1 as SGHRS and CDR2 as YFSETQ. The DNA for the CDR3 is TGCGCCAGCCGGGTAGCGGGCTACACAGATACGCAGTATTTT. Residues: CASRVAGYTDTQYF.

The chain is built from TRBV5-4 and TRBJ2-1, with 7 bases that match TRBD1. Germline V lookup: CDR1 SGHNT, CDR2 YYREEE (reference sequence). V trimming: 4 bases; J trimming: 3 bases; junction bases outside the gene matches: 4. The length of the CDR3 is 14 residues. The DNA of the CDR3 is TGTGCCAGCAGCCCGGGGACAGTCTACAATGAGCAGTTCTTC. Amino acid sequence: CASSPGTVYNEQFF.

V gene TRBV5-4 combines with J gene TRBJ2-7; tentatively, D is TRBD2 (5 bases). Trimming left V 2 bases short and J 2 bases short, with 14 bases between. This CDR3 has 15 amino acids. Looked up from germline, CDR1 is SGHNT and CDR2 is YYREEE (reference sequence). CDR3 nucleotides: TGTGCCAGCAGCTTCTTAGCGCCGGGCGCCTACGAGCAGTACTTC. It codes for CASSFLAPGAYEQYF.

DNA for the CDR3: TGTGCCAGCCAACCGGGACAAGCGAATGAAAAACTGTTTTTT. Amino acids: CASQPGQANEKLFF. The rearrangement uses TRBV6-5 and TRBJ1-4; the D gene is possibly TRBD1 (6 bases). CDR1 is MNHEY and CDR2 is SVGAGI in the germline V gene. CDR3 length: 14 residues. V was cut by 8 bases and J by 5 bases, with 15 bases left in between.